This note documents a single T cell receptor beta chain sequence. The specificity of this receptor is unknown. No base quality information exists; no much larger clone differs at one position. This entry comes from a study of OX40 agonist ivuxolimab in advanced cancers. Turning to the overall study: Ivuxolimab was an agonistic, fully human IgG2 monoclonal antibody directed against OX40 (CD134), a costimulatory receptor. Intravenous ivuxolimab was administered to patients every 2 weeks at six dose levels: 0.01, 0.1, 0.3, 1.5, 3 and 10 mg/kg. Of the roughly 51 dose-escalation patients, hepatocellular carcinoma was present in 19, melanoma in around 15, renal cell carcinoma in 9 and head and neck cancer in 9. The dose-escalation cohort was about 83% male with a mean age of roughly 60 years, ranging from 23 to 79. Prior anti-PD-1, anti-PD-L1 or anti-CTLA-4 therapy was permitted, and approximately 41% of dose-escalation patients had received checkpoint inhibitors. Partial responses occurred in three dose-escalation patients, of whom one had hepatocellular carcinoma and two had cutaneous melanoma. The point of sequencing TCRbeta in the periphery was to test whether ivuxolimab changed TCR sequence diversity and drove clonal T-cell expansion. The paper covers the monotherapy dose-escalation part of the phase I ivuxolimab trial, which included N of about 56 patients.

What the study reported, not specific to this receptor: Partial responders in the 0.1-3.0 mg/kg groups had among the lowest normalized peripheral clonal expansion, especially among CD8+ T cells. At doses from 0.1 to 3.0 mg/kg, clonal expansion was seen in both CD4+ and CD8+ blood T cells between baseline and week 6. The antigen specificity of the peripheral T cells that underwent clonal expansion was not determined. After ivuxolimab, CD8+ T cells had more expanded clones than CD4+ T cells on average. Low levels of normalized T-cell clonal expansion were also seen in some patients who did not respond.

The trial excluded patients who had a history of autoimmune disease or were on systemic immunosuppression. Peripheral blood for TCR sequencing was collected from all dose cohorts at baseline, on cycle 4 day 1, and on cycle 7 day 1. Samples were obtained from an open-label, multicenter, first-in-human phase I dose-escalation trial of ivuxolimab. The trial enrolled adults with locally advanced or metastatic head and neck squamous cell, hepatocellular, melanoma or renal cell carcinoma. Before TCR sequencing, CD4+ T cells and CD8+ T cells from peripheral blood were sorted into separate populations. To sequence the TCRbeta CDR3 region, genomic DNA was isolated from the sorted cells. TCRbeta CDR3 regions were sequenced using the immunoSEQ Assay. Entries here come from immuneACCESS through TCRdb and include only in-frame sequences with V and J called. Some clones fail to appear in such tables; in the studies checked, an unresolved V gene covers under half of the shortfall, and the cause of the remainder is unknown. The sample records tens of thousands of clones, about 83% of which are singletons. About 50% of the sample is taken by the ten largest.

From a lookup of the germline V gene (reference sequence), CDR1 and CDR2 are LNHDA and SQIVND. Trimming takes 3 bases off V and 6 bases off J; junction bases not matched to a gene: 8. From cysteine to phenylalanine, the CDR3 is 15 amino acids long. CDR3 DNA is the only sequence kept; it has 45 bases, read in frame from the first base. The specimen comprised CD4+ or CD8+ T cells sorted from blood, sampled in a trial of the OX40 agonist ivuxolimab. The rearranged segments are TRBV19 and TRBJ1-5; 7 central nucleotides agree with TRBD1. The receptor comes from an adult with an advanced solid tumor such as melanoma, head and neck, liver or kidney cancer. The DNA sequence reads TGTGCCAGTAGTATTATAGGAGGGGGCGGTCAGCCCCAGCATTTT. This encodes CASSIIGGGGQPQHF.